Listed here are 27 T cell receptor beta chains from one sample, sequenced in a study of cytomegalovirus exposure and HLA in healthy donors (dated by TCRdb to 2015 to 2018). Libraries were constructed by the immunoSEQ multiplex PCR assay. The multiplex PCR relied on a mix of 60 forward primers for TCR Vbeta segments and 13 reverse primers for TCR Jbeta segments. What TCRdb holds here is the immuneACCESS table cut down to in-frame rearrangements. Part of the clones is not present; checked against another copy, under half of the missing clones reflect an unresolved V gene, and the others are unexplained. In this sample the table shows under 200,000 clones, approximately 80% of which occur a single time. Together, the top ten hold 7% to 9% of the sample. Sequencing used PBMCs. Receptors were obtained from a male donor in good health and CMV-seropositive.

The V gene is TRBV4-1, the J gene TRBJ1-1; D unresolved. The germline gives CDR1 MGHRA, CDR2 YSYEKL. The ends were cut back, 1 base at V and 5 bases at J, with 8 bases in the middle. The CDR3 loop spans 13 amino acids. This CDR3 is CASSQGAGTEAFF. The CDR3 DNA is TGCGCCAGCAGCCAAGGGGCGGGAACTGAAGCTTTCTTT.

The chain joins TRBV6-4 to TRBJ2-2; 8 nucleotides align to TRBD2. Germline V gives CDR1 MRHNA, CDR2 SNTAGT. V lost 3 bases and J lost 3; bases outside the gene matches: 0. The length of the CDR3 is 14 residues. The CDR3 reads CASSEAGDTGELFF. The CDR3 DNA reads TGTGCCAGCAGTGAAGCGGGGGACACCGGGGAGCTGTTTTTT.

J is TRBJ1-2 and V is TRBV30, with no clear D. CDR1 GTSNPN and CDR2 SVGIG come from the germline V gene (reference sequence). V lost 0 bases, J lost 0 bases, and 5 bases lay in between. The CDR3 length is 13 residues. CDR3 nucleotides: TGTGCCTGGAGTGTAGACACTAACTATGGCTACACCTTC. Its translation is CAWSVDTNYGYTF.

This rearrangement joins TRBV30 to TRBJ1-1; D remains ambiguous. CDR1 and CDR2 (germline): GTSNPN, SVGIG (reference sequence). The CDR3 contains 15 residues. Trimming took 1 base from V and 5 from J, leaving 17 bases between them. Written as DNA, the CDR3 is TGTGCCTGGAGTGGGAAGATCGAGTTCGGGACTGAAGCTTTCTTT. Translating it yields CAWSGKIEFGTEAFF.

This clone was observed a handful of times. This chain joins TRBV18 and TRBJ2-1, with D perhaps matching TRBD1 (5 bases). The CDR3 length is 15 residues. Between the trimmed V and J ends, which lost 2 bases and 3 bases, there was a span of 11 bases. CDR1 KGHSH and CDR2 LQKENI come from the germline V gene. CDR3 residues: CASSPAGYSYNEQFF. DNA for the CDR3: TGTGCCAGCTCACCAGCAGGGTATAGCTACAATGAGCAGTTCTTC.

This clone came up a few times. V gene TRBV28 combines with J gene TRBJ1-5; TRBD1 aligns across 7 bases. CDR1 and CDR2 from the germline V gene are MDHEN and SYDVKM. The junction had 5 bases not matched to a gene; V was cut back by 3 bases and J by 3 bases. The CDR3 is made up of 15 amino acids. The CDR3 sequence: CASSFTGAYNQPQHF. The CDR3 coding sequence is TGTGCCAGCAGTTTTACAGGGGCCTACAATCAGCCCCAGCATTTT.

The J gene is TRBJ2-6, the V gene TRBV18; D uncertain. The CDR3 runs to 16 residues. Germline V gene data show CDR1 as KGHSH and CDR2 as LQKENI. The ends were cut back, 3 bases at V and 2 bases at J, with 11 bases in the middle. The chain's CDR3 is CASSPRGQTGANVLTF. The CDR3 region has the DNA TGTGCCAGCTCACCTCGTGGGCAGACTGGGGCCAACGTCCTGACTTTC.

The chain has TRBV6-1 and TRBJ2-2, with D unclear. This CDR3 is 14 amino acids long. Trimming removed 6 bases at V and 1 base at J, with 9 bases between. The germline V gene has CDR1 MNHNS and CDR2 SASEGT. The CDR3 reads CASRESGNTGELFF. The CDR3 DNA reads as TGTGCCAGCAGAGAGAGTGGGAACACCGGGGAGCTGTTTTTT.

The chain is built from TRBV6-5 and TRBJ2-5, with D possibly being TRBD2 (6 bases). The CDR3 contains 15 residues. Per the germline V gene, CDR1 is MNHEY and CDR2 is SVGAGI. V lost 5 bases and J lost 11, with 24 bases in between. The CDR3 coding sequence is TGTGCCAGCAGTGACTGGGGGACGGCCACGGGGGAGCAGTACTTC. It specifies CASSDWGTATGEQYF.

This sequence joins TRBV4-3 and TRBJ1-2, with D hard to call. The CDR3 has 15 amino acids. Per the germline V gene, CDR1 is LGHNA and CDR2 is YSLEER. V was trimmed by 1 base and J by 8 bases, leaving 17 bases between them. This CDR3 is CASSQAEADVEGYTF. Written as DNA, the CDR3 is TGCGCCAGCAGCCAAGCAGAGGCAGATGTGGAGGGCTACACCTTC.

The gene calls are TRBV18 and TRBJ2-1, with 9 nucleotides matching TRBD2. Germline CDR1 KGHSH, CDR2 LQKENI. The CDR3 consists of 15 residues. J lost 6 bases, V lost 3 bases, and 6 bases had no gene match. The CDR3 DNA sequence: TGTGCCAGCTCACCGGGCGGGGGGGCTCCCAATGAGCAGTTCTTC. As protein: CASSPGGGAPNEQFF.

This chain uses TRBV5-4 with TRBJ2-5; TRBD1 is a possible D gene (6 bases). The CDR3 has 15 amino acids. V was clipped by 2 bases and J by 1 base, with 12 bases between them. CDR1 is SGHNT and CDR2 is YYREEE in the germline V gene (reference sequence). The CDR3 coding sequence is TGTGCCAGCAGCTTAAAAGGGACACTCCAAGAGACCCAGTACTTC. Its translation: CASSLKGTLQETQYF.

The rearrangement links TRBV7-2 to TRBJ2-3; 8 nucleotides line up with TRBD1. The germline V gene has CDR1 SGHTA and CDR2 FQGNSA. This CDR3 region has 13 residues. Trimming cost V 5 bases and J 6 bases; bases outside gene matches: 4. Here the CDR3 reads CASSPWDRDTQYF. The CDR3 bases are TGTGCCAGCAGCCCGTGGGACAGGGATACGCAGTATTTT.

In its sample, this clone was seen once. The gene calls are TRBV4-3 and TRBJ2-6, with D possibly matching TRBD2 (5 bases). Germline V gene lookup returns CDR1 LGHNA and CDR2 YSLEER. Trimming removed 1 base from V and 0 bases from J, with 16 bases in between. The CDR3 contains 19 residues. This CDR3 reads CASSQVGESPLSGANVLTF. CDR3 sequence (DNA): TGCGCCAGCAGCCAAGTCGGGGAGTCCCCTCTCTCTGGGGCCAACGTCCTGACTTTC.

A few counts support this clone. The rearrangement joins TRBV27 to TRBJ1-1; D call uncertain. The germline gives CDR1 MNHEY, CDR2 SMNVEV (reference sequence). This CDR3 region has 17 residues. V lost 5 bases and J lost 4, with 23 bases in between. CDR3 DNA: TGTGCCAGCAGTCCGATATCTATACCCTCTCTTGGCACTGAAGCTTTCTTT. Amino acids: CASSPISIPSLGTEAFF.

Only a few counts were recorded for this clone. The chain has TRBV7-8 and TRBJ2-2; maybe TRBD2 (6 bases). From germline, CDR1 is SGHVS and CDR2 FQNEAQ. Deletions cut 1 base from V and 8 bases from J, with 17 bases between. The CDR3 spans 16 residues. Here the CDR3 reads CASSLVGLPSAGELFF. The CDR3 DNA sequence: TGTGCCAGCAGCTTAGTAGGACTACCTTCGGCGGGGGAGCTGTTTTTT.

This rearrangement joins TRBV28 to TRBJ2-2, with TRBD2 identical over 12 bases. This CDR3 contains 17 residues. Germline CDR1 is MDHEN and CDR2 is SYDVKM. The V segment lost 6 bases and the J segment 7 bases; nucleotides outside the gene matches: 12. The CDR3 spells CASRPTGLAGSGGELFF. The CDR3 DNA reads TGTGCCAGCAGACCCACTGGACTAGCGGGGAGCGGCGGGGAGCTGTTTTTT.

CDR3 sequence reads: CASSDHPGQGNQPQHF. CDR3 bases: TGCGCCAGCAGCGATCACCCGGGACAGGGGAATCAGCCCCAGCATTTT. V and J are TRBV5-1 and TRBJ1-5; 10 nucleotides align to TRBD1. The CDR3 consists of 16 residues. The trim removed 4 bases at V and 4 bases at J, leaving 8 bases unmatched. Germline V lookup: CDR1 SGHRS, CDR2 YFSETQ.

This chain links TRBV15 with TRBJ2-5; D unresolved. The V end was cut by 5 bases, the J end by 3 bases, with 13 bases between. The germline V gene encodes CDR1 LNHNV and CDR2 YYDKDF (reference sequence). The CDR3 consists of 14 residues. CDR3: CATSPRVSEETQYF. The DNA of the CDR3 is TGTGCCACCAGCCCCCGGGTCAGTGAAGAGACCCAGTACTTC.

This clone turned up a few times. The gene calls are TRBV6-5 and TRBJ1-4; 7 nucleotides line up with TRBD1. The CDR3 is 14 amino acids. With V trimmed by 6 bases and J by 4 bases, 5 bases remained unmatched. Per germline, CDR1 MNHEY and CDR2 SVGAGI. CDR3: CASSLDRDNEKLFF. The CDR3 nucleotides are TGTGCCAGCAGCCTCGACAGGGATAATGAAAAACTGTTTTTT.

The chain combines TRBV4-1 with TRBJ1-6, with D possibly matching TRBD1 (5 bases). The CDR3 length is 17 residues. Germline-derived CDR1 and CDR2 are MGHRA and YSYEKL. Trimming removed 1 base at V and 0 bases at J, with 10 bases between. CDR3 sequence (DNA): TGCGCCAGCAGCCAAGTACCCAGGGTCTCCTATAATTCACCCCTCCACTTT. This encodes CASSQVPRVSYNSPLHF.

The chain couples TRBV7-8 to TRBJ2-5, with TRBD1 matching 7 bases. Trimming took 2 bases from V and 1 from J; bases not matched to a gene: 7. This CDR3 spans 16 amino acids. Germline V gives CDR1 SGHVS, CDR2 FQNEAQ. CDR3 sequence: CASSLQRTGRQETQYF. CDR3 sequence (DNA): TGTGCCAGCAGCTTACAGCGGACAGGTCGCCAAGAGACCCAGTACTTC.

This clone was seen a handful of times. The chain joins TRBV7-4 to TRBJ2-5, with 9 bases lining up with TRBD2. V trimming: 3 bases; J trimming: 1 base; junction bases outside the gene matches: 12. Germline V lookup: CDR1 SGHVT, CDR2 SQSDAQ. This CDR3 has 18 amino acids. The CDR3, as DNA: TGTGCCAGCAGCTTGGCTCGCCTAGCGGGGAATGGCCAAGAGACCCAGTACTTC. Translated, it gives CASSLARLAGNGQETQYF. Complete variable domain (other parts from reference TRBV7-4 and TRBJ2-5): GAGVSQSPRYKVAKRGRDVALRCDSISGHVTLYWYRQTLGQGSEVLTYSQSDAQRDKSGRPSGRFSAERPERSVSTLKIQRTEQGDSAVYLCASSLARLAGNGQETQYFGPGTRLLVL.

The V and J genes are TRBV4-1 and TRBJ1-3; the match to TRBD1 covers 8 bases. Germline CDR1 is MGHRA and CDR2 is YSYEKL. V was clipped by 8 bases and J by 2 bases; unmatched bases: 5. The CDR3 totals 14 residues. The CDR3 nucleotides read TGCGCCAGCTCGGCGACAGGGGCTGGAAACACCATATATTTT. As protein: CASSATGAGNTIYF.

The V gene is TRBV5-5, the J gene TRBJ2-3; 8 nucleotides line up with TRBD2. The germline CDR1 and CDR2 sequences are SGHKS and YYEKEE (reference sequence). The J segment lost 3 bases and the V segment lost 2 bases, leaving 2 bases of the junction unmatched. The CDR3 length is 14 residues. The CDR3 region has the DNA TGTGCCAGCAGCTTTAGCGGGGTAACAGATACGCAGTATTTT. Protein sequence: CASSFSGVTDTQYF.

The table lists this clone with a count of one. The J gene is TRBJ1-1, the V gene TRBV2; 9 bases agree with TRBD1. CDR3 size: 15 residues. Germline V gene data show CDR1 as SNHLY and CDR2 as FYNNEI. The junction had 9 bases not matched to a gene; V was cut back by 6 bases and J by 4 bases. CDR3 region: CASRSRDRDITEAFF. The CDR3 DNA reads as TGTGCCAGCAGGTCCCGGGACAGGGATATCACTGAAGCTTTCTTT.

The CDR3 bases are TGTGCCAGCAGCCCAATGACAGCCTCCTACAATGAGCAGTTCTTC. This gives the protein CASSPMTASYNEQFF. The chain combines TRBV6-1 with TRBJ2-1; possible D gene TRBD1, 5 bases. Germline assignment: CDR1 MNHNS and CDR2 SASEGT. The CDR3 spans 15 residues. Between the trimmed V and J ends, which lost 6 bases and 0 bases, there was a span of 12 bases.